The TCR beta chain described here comes from a study of T cell repertoires in cytomegalovirus infection. There are many counts of this clonotype. The germline gives CDR1 MNHEY, CDR2 SVGAGI. The CDR3 has 17 amino acids. The V end lost 0 bases, the J end lost 1 base, and 15 bases lay between the germline ends. MiXCR, run by TCRdb on the reads, gives a single entry per CDR3 protein. The sample includes around 450,000 distinct CDR3 sequences, approximately 32% of them seen just once. Sequencing input: PBMCs. The gene calls are TRBV6-5 and TRBJ1-1, with a possible D match to TRBD1 (6 bases). The TCR sequence derives from a human donor in good health (CMV status not recorded). Some clones in this sample may be carry-over from other donors' samples. CDR3 bases: TGTGCCAGCAGTTACTCCCTCAACAGGGTAAAGAACACTGAAGCTTTCTTT. This encodes CASSYSLNRVKNTEAFF.